The 14 T cell receptor beta chains below come from one sample, sequenced in a study of control samples from healthy donors and cancer patients. TCRdb's table, derived via immunoSEQ multiplex PCR, lists solely in-frame clones and lacks some. The sample lists roughly 180,000 clones, more than 85% occurring once. The sequenced material came from blood. The receptors shown here come from a woman aged 40-49 years in good health.

The V and J genes are TRBV10-1 and TRBJ1-1; D gene ambiguous. The CDR3 has 14 amino acids. V was cut by 4 bases and J by 1 base, with 10 bases left in between. CDR1 and CDR2 (germline): WNHNN, SYGVQD (reference sequence). This CDR3 is CASSGRPGNTEAFF. The CDR3 DNA reads as TGCGCCAGCAGTGGGCGGCCGGGGAACACTGAAGCTTTCTTT.

The V and J genes are TRBV12-5 and TRBJ2-2, with D hard to call. This CDR3 has 16 residues. CDR1 and CDR2 from the germline V gene are LGHNT and FRNRAP. Trimming took off 5 bases at V and 0 bases at J, with 13 bases between the two ends. The CDR3 nucleotides are TGTGCTAGTGGTCCCCCCATAGCAGCGAACACCGGGGAGCTGTTTTTT. This encodes CASGPPIAANTGELFF. The complete variable domain, with remaining parts taken from reference TRBV12-5 and TRBJ2-2, reads DARVTQTPRHKVTEMGQEVTMRCQPILGHNTVFWYRQTMMQGLELLAYFRNRAPLDDSGMPKDRFSAEMPDATLATLKIQPSEPRDSAVYFCASGPPIAANTGELFFGEGSRLTVL.

This sequence joins TRBV19 and TRBJ1-1, with a possible D match to TRBD1 (6 bases). The CDR3 length is 16 residues. V lost 7 bases and J lost 0, with 18 bases in between. Germline CDR1 reads LNHDA; CDR2 reads SQIVND (reference sequence). CDR3 amino acids: CASTAHRGAMNTEAFF. In DNA form, the CDR3 reads TGTGCCAGTACCGCGCATCGGGGGGCTATGAACACTGAAGCTTTCTTT.

V is TRBV3-1 (or the pseudogene TRBV3-2) and J is TRBJ1-4; D ambiguous. Germline V gives CDR1 LGHDT, CDR2 YNNKEL (reference sequence). The CDR3 is 15 residues long. Trimming left V 1 base short and J 3 bases short, with 9 bases between. The DNA for the CDR3 is TGTGCCAGCAGCCAAGGACCACACTCTAATGAAAAACTGTTTTTT. The encoded protein is CASSQGPHSNEKLFF.

The rearrangement links TRBV4-1 to TRBJ2-1; no clear D gene. The CDR3 covers 15 residues. The germline V gene has CDR1 MGHRA and CDR2 YSYEKL. V shed 2 bases and J shed 3 bases, with 11 bases lying between them. The CDR3: CASSQSPGGYNEQFF. CDR3 DNA: TGCGCCAGCAGCCAATCACCTGGCGGCTACAATGAGCAGTTCTTC.

This clone was seen once. This chain connects TRBV3-1 (or the pseudogene TRBV3-2) to TRBJ1-1; 7 bases are shared with TRBD1. Looked up from germline, CDR1 is LGHDT and CDR2 is YNNKEL (reference sequence). With 8 bases clipped from V and 3 bases from J, the junction kept 9 bases outside the gene matches. The CDR3 runs to 14 residues. The DNA for the CDR3 is TGTGCCAGCGACCCCAGGGGGATGGACACTGAAGCTTTCTTT. Its protein is CASDPRGMDTEAFF.

Comments on this clone: This specimen includes other DNA sequences encoding the same CDR3. The chain joins TRBV20-1 to TRBJ1-2, with no clear D. V was trimmed by 4 bases and J by 5 bases, leaving 2 bases between them. CDR1 is DFQATT and CDR2 is SNEGSKA in the germline V gene (reference sequence). The CDR3 consists of 9 residues. The CDR3 loop is CSAIYGYTF. In nucleotides, the CDR3 is TGCAGTGCTATTTATGGCTACACCTTC.

The chain links TRBV5-4 to TRBJ2-7; 7 nucleotides agree with TRBD1. CDR3 length: 13 amino acids. Trimming took 4 bases from V and 2 from J; bases not matched to a gene: 3. Germline assignment: CDR1 SGHNT and CDR2 YYREEE (reference sequence). Here the CDR3 DNA reads TGTGCCAGCAGCGGGGGACAGACCTACGAGCAGTACTTC. Amino acid sequence: CASSGGQTYEQYF.

This chain uses TRBV4-1 with TRBJ2-1; 9 bases agree with TRBD2. This CDR3 has 16 residues. The germline V gene encodes CDR1 MGHRA and CDR2 YSYEKL. The V and J ends lost 5 bases and 2 bases, in that order; junction bases with no gene match: 7. Here the CDR3 reads CASSERLAEAYNEQFF. DNA of the CDR3: TGCGCCAGCAGCGAACGACTAGCGGAGGCCTACAATGAGCAGTTCTTC.

The chain uses TRBV4-1 and TRBJ1-3; tentatively, D is TRBD1 (5 bases). From germline, CDR1 is MGHRA and CDR2 YSYEKL. V lost 8 bases to trimming and J lost 3 bases, with 11 bases between them. There are 13 residues in the CDR3. This CDR3 reads CASGQQGGNTIYF. CDR3 coding DNA: TGCGCCAGCGGTCAGCAGGGTGGAAACACCATATATTTT.

The rearrangement joins TRBV5-1 to TRBJ2-5; tentative D call: TRBD2 (5 bases). Germline CDR1 is SGHRS and CDR2 is YFSETQ. The CDR3 has 15 residues. Trimming cost V 4 bases and J 0 bases, with 13 bases left between them. In DNA, the CDR3 is TGCGCCAGCAGCCTCAGCGGTGGGTACCAAGAGACCCAGTACTTC. This gives the protein CASSLSGGYQETQYF.

The V and J genes are TRBV19 and TRBJ1-1; D is unresolved. The CDR3 is 14 residues long. V dropped 6 bases and J dropped 1 base, with 12 bases sitting between them. Germline V gene sequence: CDR1 LNHDA, CDR2 SQIVND (reference sequence). The CDR3 is CASSIQAGNTEAFF. The CDR3 nucleotides are TGTGCCAGTAGCATCCAGGCGGGGAACACTGAAGCTTTCTTT.

CDR3 sequence reads: CATSRDRRGPGANVLTF. As DNA, the CDR3 is TGTGCCACCAGCAGAGATCGGAGGGGGCCCGGGGCCAACGTCCTGACTTTC. This sequence joins TRBV15 and TRBJ2-6, with D possibly TRBD1 on 7 matching bases. The CDR3 is made up of 17 amino acids. CDR1 and CDR2 from the germline V gene are LNHNV and YYDKDF (reference sequence). Trimming cost V 0 bases and J 4 bases, with 13 bases left between them.

This sequence joins TRBV5-4 and TRBJ1-2; a weak D match, TRBD1 (5 bases). Between the trimmed V and J ends, which lost 6 bases and 4 bases, there was a span of 16 bases. This CDR3 comprises 14 residues. CDR1 and CDR2 (germline): SGHNT, YYREEE (reference sequence). The DNA of the CDR3 is TGTGCCAGCAAACGTGAAGGGGACGGCTATGGCTACACCTTC. It yields the protein CASKREGDGYGYTF.